Below are 6 T cell receptor beta chains sequenced from a single sample in a study of blood T cells in healthy people across ages (dated by TCRdb to the mid-2010s). The library relied on 5' RACE. For sequencing, an Illumina HiSeq 2500 was employed. A second PCR of roughly 6 to 11 cycles was performed with a sample-barcoded 5' primer and a J-beta primer mix. TCRdb itself trimmed the public reads at Q25 with fastp, ran MiXCR and retained productive beta chains. Entries that share a CDR3 protein sequence are merged under the most common genes and DNA. Counted in this sample were about 1,600,000 distinct CDR3 sequences; approximately 42% of them appeared once. Of the sample, roughly 8.2% is held by the ten largest clones. Input material: blood. These TCRs come from a woman younger than 30 in good health.

This chain connects TRBV10-3 to TRBJ1-6, with D possibly being TRBD1 (5 bases). The CDR3 covers 14 residues. V was trimmed by 9 bases and J by 6 bases, leaving 15 bases between them. CDR1 is ENHRY, CDR2 SYGVKD, per germline. CDR3 residues: CAISVGQTNSPLHF. For the CDR3, the DNA is TGTGCCATTTCAGTGGGGCAGACTAATTCACCCCTCCACTTT.

The chain employs TRBV7-9 and TRBJ2-4; either TRBD1 or TRBD2 may supply D (5 bases each). V gave up 1 base and J gave up 7 bases, with 14 bases separating them. This CDR3 comprises 15 residues. Looked up from germline, CDR1 is SEHNR and CDR2 is FQNEAQ (reference sequence). The CDR3 reads CASSLVRDVGNIQYF. CDR3 in DNA: TGTGCCAGCAGCTTAGTCAGGGACGTAGGGAACATTCAGTACTTC.

This chain connects TRBV6-5 to TRBJ1-6, with D possibly TRBD1 on 5 matching bases. The length of the CDR3 is 15 residues. V was trimmed by 2 bases and J by 4 bases, leaving 9 bases between them. The germline CDR1 and CDR2 sequences are MNHEY and SVGAGI. In DNA form, the CDR3 reads TGTGCCAGCAGTTACGGGACGGATTATAATTCACCCCTCCACTTT. Protein product: CASSYGTDYNSPLHF.

The chain employs TRBV2 and TRBJ2-5, with a possible D match to TRBD1 (5 bases). Per the germline V gene, CDR1 is SNHLY and CDR2 is FYNNEI. Trimming cost V 6 bases and J 7 bases, with 15 bases left between them. This CDR3 contains 13 residues. The CDR3: CASSIDSLWTQYF. As DNA, the CDR3 is TGTGCCAGCAGCATAGACAGCCTGTGGACCCAGTACTTC.

The gene calls are TRBV25-1 and TRBJ2-7; TRBD1 agrees at 9 bases. Germline CDR1 and CDR2: MGHDK and SYGVNS. The J segment lost 3 bases and the V segment lost 6 bases, leaving 6 bases of the junction unmatched. The CDR3 is 14 residues long. CDR3 loop: CASSWDRDNYEQYF. The DNA of the CDR3 is TGTGCCAGCAGCTGGGACAGGGATAACTACGAGCAGTACTTC.

The chain carries TRBV6-5 and TRBJ2-1, with D possibly TRBD1 on 6 matching bases. CDR3 size: 14 residues. Germline V gene lookup returns CDR1 MNHEY and CDR2 SVGAGI. The V end was cut by 8 bases, the J end by 2 bases, with 13 bases between. This CDR3 reads CASGNGGPYNEQFF. CDR3 nucleotide sequence: TGTGCCAGCGGTAATGGGGGCCCCTACAATGAGCAGTTCTTC.